This TCR beta chain was sequenced during a study of technical replicates of blood from four donors. TCRdb's table, derived via immunoSEQ multiplex PCR, lists solely in-frame clones and lacks some. The sample lists tens of thousands of clones; 91% were seen once. Germline CDR1 is SGHRS and CDR2 is YFSETQ. V lost 4 bases and J lost 3, with 8 bases in between. This CDR3 is built from 13 residues. This sequence originates from a human donor in good health. Some clones in this sample may be carry-over from other donors' samples. The chain uses TRBV5-1 and TRBJ1-3, with unresolved D. What was sequenced was PBMCs. The CDR3 region has the DNA TGCGCCAGCAGCGTGGGAGATGGAAACACCATATATTTT. Protein product: CASSVGDGNTIYF.